What follows is one TCR beta chain and its context. Antigen unknown. This record comes from a study of response to subunit inactivated influenza vaccine. Study conclusions and caveats: T cells newly recruited by each seasonal influenza vaccination are few, the authors suggested.

TCRdb ran MiXCR on the RT-PCR reads and lists one entry per CDR3 protein. The sample holds hundreds of thousands of distinct CDR3 sequences, over 9% seen once. V was pared by 0 bases and J by 1 base, with 12 bases between. This CDR3 spans 15 amino acids. Germline V gene sequence: CDR1 DFQATT, CDR2 SNEGSKA (reference sequence). This chain joins TRBV20-1 and TRBJ1-1; D gene ambiguous. Sequenced material: non-naive T cells sorted from PBMCs, taken less than 15 days before vaccination. This TCR was recovered from a man in his fifties or sixties who received an inactivated influenza vaccine. CDR3 region: CSAREPRGWNTEAFF. The CDR3 DNA is TGCAGTGCTAGAGAACCCCGAGGGTGGAACACTGAAGCTTTCTTT.